This section outlines one T cell receptor (beta chain) sequence together with its context. The CDR3 extends over 16 amino acids. Trimming removed 0 bases at V and 3 bases at J, with 14 bases between. Germline loops: CDR1 DFQATT, CDR2 SNEGSKA (reference sequence). TCRdb reprocessed the 5' RACE reads via MiXCR and lists one record per CDR3 protein. The data show roughly 150,000 distinct CDR3 sequences, around 9.6% seen once. The data derive from a study of CD8 T cells in ankylosing spondylitis. This receptor was obtained from a female donor with ankylosing spondylitis or in good health (not recorded which). The specimen sequenced was blood, either unsorted or a sorted T cell fraction (not recorded which). V and J are TRBV20-1 and TRBJ2-2; maybe TRBD2 (6 bases). The CDR3 is CSARDAGSGHTGELFF. CDR3 DNA: TGCAGTGCTAGAGATGCCGGGAGTGGACACACCGGGGAGCTGTTTTTT.